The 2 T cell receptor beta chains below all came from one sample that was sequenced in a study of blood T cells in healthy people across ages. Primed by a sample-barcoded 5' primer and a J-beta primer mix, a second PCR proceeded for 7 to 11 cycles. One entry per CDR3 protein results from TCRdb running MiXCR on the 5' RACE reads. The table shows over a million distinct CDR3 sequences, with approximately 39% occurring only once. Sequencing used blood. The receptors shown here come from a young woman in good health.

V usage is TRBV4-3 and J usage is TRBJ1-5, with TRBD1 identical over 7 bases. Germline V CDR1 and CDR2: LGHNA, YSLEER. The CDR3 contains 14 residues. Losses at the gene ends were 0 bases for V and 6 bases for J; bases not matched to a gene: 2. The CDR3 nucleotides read TGCGCCAGCAGCCAAGAAGCAGGGGGTCAGCCCCAGCATTTT. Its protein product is CASSQEAGGQPQHF.

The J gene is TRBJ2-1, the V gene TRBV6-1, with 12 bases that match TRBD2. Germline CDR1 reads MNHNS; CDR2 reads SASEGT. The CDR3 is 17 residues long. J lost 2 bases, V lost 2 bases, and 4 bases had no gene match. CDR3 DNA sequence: TGTGCCAGCAGTGAACTAGCGGGAGGGGTGCCCTACAATGAGCAGTTCTTC. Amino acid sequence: CASSELAGGVPYNEQFF.